The clone carrying this T cell receptor (beta chain) has just a few counts. This sample is part of a study of T-cell memory formation after mild COVID-19. TCRdb fed the 5' RACE reads into MiXCR, producing one record per CDR3 protein. The sample lists fewer than 600,000 distinct CDR3 sequences; 20% to 25% were seen once. Germline V gives CDR1 MNHEY, CDR2 SVGEGT. CDR3 size: 15 residues. V lost 6 bases and J 0 bases, leaving 12 bases between the germline ends. The J gene is TRBJ1-5, the V gene TRBV6-2 or TRBV6-3; no firm D call. Sequencing input: PBMCs or a T cell subset sorted from them (not recorded which). The sequence derives from an adult woman who had mild COVID-19 (a few samples of this study predate the infection). Cell type and time point are not known. The DNA of the CDR3 is TGTGCCAGCAGCTCAAACGTATATAGCAATCAGCCCCAGCATTTT. As protein: CASSSNVYSNQPQHF.